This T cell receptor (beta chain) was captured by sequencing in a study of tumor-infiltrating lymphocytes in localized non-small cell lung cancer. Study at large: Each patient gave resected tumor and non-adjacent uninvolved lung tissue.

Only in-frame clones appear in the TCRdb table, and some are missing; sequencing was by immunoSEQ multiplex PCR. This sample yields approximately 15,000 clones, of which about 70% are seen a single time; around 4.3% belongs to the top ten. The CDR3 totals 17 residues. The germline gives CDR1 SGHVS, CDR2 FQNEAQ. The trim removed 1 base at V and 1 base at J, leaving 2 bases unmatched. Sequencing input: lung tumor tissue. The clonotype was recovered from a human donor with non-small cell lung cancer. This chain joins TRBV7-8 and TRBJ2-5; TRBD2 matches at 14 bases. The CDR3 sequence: CASSLGGLAGVQETQYF. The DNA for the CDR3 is TGTGCCAGCAGCTTAGGGGGACTAGCGGGAGTCCAAGAGACCCAGTACTTC. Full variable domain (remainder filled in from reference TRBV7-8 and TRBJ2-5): GAGVSQSPRYKVAKRGQDVALRCDPISGHVSLFWYQQALGQGPEFLTYFQNEAQLDKSGLPSDRFFAERPEGSVSTLKIQRTQQEDSAVYLCASSLGGLAGVQETQYFGPGTRLLVL.